These 24 T cell receptor beta chains were all obtained from the same sample, sequenced in a study of liver allograft versus peripheral blood T cells. Across the whole study: Recipients' peripheral blood supplied the T cell receptor repertoires against which those in transplanted livers were compared.

TCRdb ran MiXCR on the reads and lists one entry per CDR3 protein. This table holds 8,500 to 9,500 distinct CDR3 sequences, roughly 20% found once. The receptor source for this set is a human patient who had a liver transplant. Some of the T cells may derive from the graft donor.

This clonotype counts as medium-sized (0.01 to 0.1%). The rearrangement links TRBV6-5 to TRBJ2-4; 7 nucleotides match TRBD1. Germline loops: CDR1 MNHEY, CDR2 SVGAGI. The J segment lost 7 bases and the V segment lost 0 bases, leaving 6 bases of the junction unmatched. This CDR3 has 15 amino acids. CDR3 sequence (DNA): TGTGCCAGCAGTTACTCGAGGCAGGGGGAGAACATTCAGTACTTC. Translating gives CASSYSRQGENIQYF.

This clonotype was seen ten or more times. The rearrangement links TRBV7-9 to TRBJ1-2; TRBD1 matches at 9 bases. The CDR3 extends over 17 amino acids. In germline, CDR1 is SEHNR, CDR2 FQNEAQ (reference sequence). With 2 bases clipped from V and 8 bases from J, the junction kept 15 bases outside the gene matches. Written as DNA, the CDR3 is TGTGCCAGCAGCTTAAATTTCGCGGGACAGGGTGGAGGGGGCTACACCTTC. It encodes CASSLNFAGQGGGGYTF.

The rearrangement joins TRBV28 to TRBJ1-2; D may be TRBD1 (6 bases). V lost 3 bases to trimming and J lost 6 bases, with 20 bases between them. Germline CDR1 MDHEN, CDR2 SYDVKM. This CDR3 spans 16 amino acids. The chain's CDR3 is CASSFMGGQPGNGYTF. CDR3 in DNA: TGTGCCAGCAGTTTTATGGGAGGACAGCCAGGGAATGGCTACACCTTC.

This clonotype was recorded a few times. The chain joins TRBV7-3 to TRBJ2-2, with TRBD2 identical over 10 bases. Trimming cost V 5 bases and J 10 bases; bases outside gene matches: 10. The CDR3 runs to 15 residues. Germline-derived CDR1 and CDR2 are SGHTA and FQGTGA. CDR3 in amino acids: CASSQRAGGREELFF. The DNA of the CDR3 is TGTGCCAGCAGCCAGAGAGCGGGAGGGCGTGAGGAGCTGTTTTTT. The variable domain in full, with the rest retrieved from reference TRBV7-3 and TRBJ2-2, is GAGVSQTPSNKVTEKGKYVELRCDPISGHTALYWYRQSLGQGPEFLIYFQGTGAADDSGLPNDRFFAVRPEGSVSTLKIQRTERGDSAVYLCASSQRAGGREELFFGEGSRLTVL.

This clonotype was observed a few times. The chain carries TRBV30 and TRBJ2-5; D may match TRBD1 or TRBD2 (6 bases each). The germline V and J ends were trimmed by 0 bases and 1 base, with 12 bases remaining between them. The CDR3 has 15 residues. Looked up from germline, CDR1 is GTSNPN and CDR2 is SVGIG (reference sequence). In nucleotides, the CDR3 is TGTGCCTGGAGTGTACAGTGGGGGGCCCAAGAGACCCAGTACTTC. Its protein is CAWSVQWGAQETQYF.

This clonotype has ten or more counts. The CDR3 loop is CASTSRGVGYEQYF. In nucleotides, the CDR3 is TGTGCCAGTACCTCCCGGGGGGTCGGATACGAGCAGTACTTC. The V and J genes are TRBV19 and TRBJ2-7, with 7 bases that match TRBD2. From germline, CDR1 is LNHDA and CDR2 SQIVND (reference sequence). The CDR3 loop spans 14 amino acids. J was trimmed by 4 bases and V by 7 bases; bases with no gene match: 10.

This clonotype was seen more than once but under ten times. The J gene is TRBJ1-5, the V gene TRBV19; 7 bases line up with TRBD1. This CDR3 contains 13 residues. Germline CDR1 is LNHDA and CDR2 is SQIVND (reference sequence). V was clipped by 7 bases and J by 4 bases; unmatched bases: 4. The CDR3 protein is CASNPTGNQPQHF. The CDR3 region has the DNA TGTGCCAGTAATCCGACAGGGAATCAGCCCCAGCATTTT.

This clonotype was seen at least ten times. V usage is TRBV27 and J usage is TRBJ1-6; the match to TRBD1 covers 7 bases. V was pared by 4 bases and J by 4 bases, with 7 bases of the junction left unmatched. Germline CDR1 and CDR2: MNHEY and SMNVEV (reference sequence). The CDR3 has 16 residues. In DNA form, the CDR3 reads TGTGCCAGCAGTTCGACAGGGCCTATATATAATTCACCCCTCCACTTT. It translates to CASSSTGPIYNSPLHF.

Ten or more counts support this clonotype. The genes are TRBV9 and TRBJ1-1, with D unresolved. This CDR3 has 13 amino acids. V dropped 2 bases and J dropped 1 base, with 6 bases sitting between them. CDR1 and CDR2 from the germline V gene are SGDLS and YYNGEE. The CDR3, as DNA: TGTGCCAGCAGCGTGTTGGAGAACACTGAAGCTTTCTTT. It codes for CASSVLENTEAFF.

Worth noting for this clonotype: A clone one base away is much larger, so this may be a read error. The CDR3 DNA follows: TGTGCCAGCAGTATGGACCCGGGCCCCTACGGGCAGTACTTC. The encoded protein is CASSMDPGPYGQYF. This chain connects TRBV6-5 to TRBJ2-7; no clear D. CDR1 is MNHEY and CDR2 is SVGAGI in the germline V gene. This CDR3 spans 14 amino acids.

In this sample, this clonotype is medium-sized. This sequence joins TRBV29-1 and TRBJ1-1; D gene uncertain. V shed 4 bases and J shed 0 bases, with 15 bases lying between them. This CDR3 region has 15 residues. Germline lookup yields CDR1 SQVTM and CDR2 ANQGSEA. The CDR3 DNA follows: TGCAGCGTTGTGCTCGGGCTCGGAATGAACACTGAAGCTTTCTTT. This codes for CSVVLGLGMNTEAFF.

This clonotype was picked up many times. The CDR3 nucleotides are TGTGCCAGCAGTTACTCGCAGGGACTGAGTATTGGTGAAGCTTTCTTT. It is translated as CASSYSQGLSIGEAFF. V usage is TRBV6-5 and J usage is TRBJ1-1, with D perhaps matching TRBD1 (5 bases). With 0 bases removed from V and 7 bases from J, the gap between germline ends came to 18 bases. The CDR3 has 16 amino acids. Germline values: CDR1 MNHEY, CDR2 SVGAGI.

In its sample, this clonotype ranks as medium-sized. DNA of the CDR3: TGTGCCAGCAAACAGGGGGCGTCCTACAATGAGCAGTTCTTC. This encodes CASKQGASYNEQFF. V and J are TRBV19 and TRBJ2-1; TRBD1 matches at 9 bases. The ends lost 9 bases at V and 1 base at J; junction bases unmatched: 4. The germline CDR1 and CDR2 sequences are LNHDA and SQIVND (reference sequence). This CDR3 region has 14 residues.

This clonotype occurred many times. This chain links TRBV10-3 with TRBJ2-7; 7 bases are a match to TRBD2. V shed 11 bases, J shed 0 bases, and the junction held 10 bases outside the gene matches. Germline-derived CDR1 and CDR2 are ENHRY and SYGVKD. This CDR3 is built from 14 residues. In DNA form, the CDR3 reads TGTGCCCCAAAGGTCAAGCGGGACTCCTACGAGCAGTACTTC. Protein product: CAPKVKRDSYEQYF.

This clonotype is deemed large. This rearrangement joins TRBV19 to TRBJ2-7; 8 bases agree with TRBD1. Germline V gene sequence: CDR1 LNHDA, CDR2 SQIVND (reference sequence). Trimming removed 3 bases from V and 6 bases from J; junction bases left unmatched: 7. This CDR3 contains 14 residues. CDR3 in DNA: TGTGCCAGTAGTATTGAGACAGGGGCCGCCGAGCAGTACTTC. The encoded protein is CASSIETGAAEQYF. Drawing the rest from reference TRBV19 and TRBJ2-7, the complete variable domain is DGGITQSPKYLFRKEGQNVTLSCEQNLNHDAMYWYRQDPGQGLRLIYYSQIVNDFQKGDIAEGYSVSREKKESFPLTVTSAQKNPTAFYLCASSIETGAAEQYFGPGTRLTVT.

Judged by abundance, this clonotype is medium-sized. This rearrangement joins TRBV7-2 to TRBJ2-7; D call uncertain. V shed 2 bases and J shed 2 bases, with 16 bases lying between them. The CDR3 is 16 amino acids. CDR1 is SGHTA and CDR2 is FQGNSA in the germline V gene. The CDR3 coding sequence is TGTGCCAGCAGCTTAAGCCCGGAGAGGTTGGCCTACGAGCAGTACTTC. Its protein is CASSLSPERLAYEQYF.

The CDR3 region is CASSLTGGVPGNTIYF. The CDR3 DNA follows: TGTGCCAGCAGCCTCACAGGGGGCGTACCTGGAAACACCATATATTTT. The chain uses TRBV5-4 and TRBJ1-3; TRBD1 matches at 9 bases. CDR1 SGHNT and CDR2 YYREEE come from the germline V gene (reference sequence). The CDR3 has 16 residues. Trimming took 4 bases from V and 2 from J; bases not matched to a gene: 7.

In its sample, this clonotype is medium-sized. This chain connects TRBV19 to TRBJ1-5, with 9 nucleotides matching TRBD1. The CDR3 has 18 residues. The V segment lost 4 bases and the J segment 3 bases; nucleotides outside the gene matches: 13. Per germline, CDR1 LNHDA and CDR2 SQIVND (reference sequence). CDR3 region: CASSRDRENLRDNQPQHF. CDR3 bases: TGTGCCAGTAGTAGGGACAGGGAAAATTTGAGGGACAATCAGCCCCAGCATTTT.

This clonotype rates as medium-sized. The chain recombines TRBV19 with TRBJ2-1; possible D gene TRBD1, 5 bases. Germline V CDR1 and CDR2: LNHDA, SQIVND (reference sequence). Trimming took off 4 bases at V and 5 bases at J, with 12 bases between the two ends. CDR3 size: 14 residues. CDR3: CASSSLTVNNEQFF. CDR3 DNA: TGTGCCAGTAGTAGTCTGACAGTTAACAATGAGCAGTTCTTC.

The V call is TRBV5-1, the J call TRBJ2-3; 7 nucleotides agree with TRBD2. This CDR3 spans 16 amino acids. CDR1 SGHRS and CDR2 YFSETQ come from the germline V gene. The trim removed 5 bases at V and 1 base at J, leaving 10 bases unmatched. The CDR3 DNA follows: TGCGCCAGCAGTCCTCTGGGCGGGGGAGGCACAGATACGCAGTATTTT. Its protein product is CASSPLGGGGTDTQYF.

The chain employs TRBV19 and TRBJ1-1; D is uncertain. V was cut by 10 bases and J by 0 bases, with 6 bases left in between. This CDR3 comprises 11 residues. Germline-derived CDR1 and CDR2 are LNHDA and SQIVND (reference sequence). CDR3 protein: CATILNTEAFF. The CDR3 region has the DNA TGTGCCACCATATTGAACACTGAAGCTTTCTTT.

This clonotype is labeled medium-sized. This chain links TRBV6-6 with TRBJ1-4; D not resolved. Trimming stripped 2 bases from V and 6 bases from J, with 13 bases between. The CDR3 is 15 amino acids. Germline V gives CDR1 MNHNY, CDR2 SVGAGI (reference sequence). Here the CDR3 reads CASSYVAEGYEKLFF. In DNA form, the CDR3 reads TGTGCCAGCAGTTACGTGGCAGAGGGTTATGAAAAACTGTTTTTT.

This clonotype was observed a handful of times. The chain employs TRBV28 and TRBJ2-7, with 12 bases matching TRBD1. The CDR3 runs to 15 residues. Germline CDR1 is MDHEN and CDR2 is SYDVKM. Germline trimming cut 5 bases from V and 4 bases from J; bases unmatched to any gene: 6. As DNA, the CDR3 is TGTGCCAGCAGTGCTGGGACAGGGGGCGAGTACGAGCAGTACTTC. Translated: CASSAGTGGEYEQYF.

The chain uses TRBV12-3 or TRBV12-4 and TRBJ1-1; 8 bases map to TRBD1. Trimming cost V 3 bases and J 1 base; bases outside gene matches: 1. CDR3 length equals 14 residues. The CDR3 DNA sequence: TGTGCCAGCAGTTTGGGGACAGGGAACACTGAAGCTTTCTTT. Residues: CASSLGTGNTEAFF.